A single sample gave rise to the 14 T cell receptor beta chains below, sequenced in a study of T cell repertoires and Cas9 in healthy adults. The data were produced by immunoSEQ multiplex PCR, yet TCRdb's version contains in-frame clones alone and is incomplete. The sample lists about 22,000 clones, just under 95% occurring once. Sequences were obtained from CD4+ effector T cells (CD127+, CD25-, CD137-, CD154-) from PBMCs; culture status not recorded. These receptors all stem from a human donor in good health.

V and J are TRBV28 and TRBJ1-5, with D uncertain. V was trimmed by 7 bases and J by 4 bases, leaving 14 bases between them. Germline CDR1 MDHEN, CDR2 SYDVKM. The CDR3 is made up of 14 amino acids. The CDR3 region is CASTGTAVNQPQHF. DNA for the CDR3: TGTGCCAGCACCGGCACGGCCGTTAATCAGCCCCAGCATTTT.

This clone was observed a single time. The rearrangement links TRBV20-1 to TRBJ1-1; D is unresolved. CDR1 and CDR2 from the germline V gene are DFQATT and SNEGSKA (reference sequence). The V and J ends lost 0 bases and 11 bases respectively, with 1 base between them. This CDR3 has 8 residues. The chain's CDR3 is CSAREAFF. Written as DNA, the CDR3 is TGCAGTGCTAGAGAGGCTTTCTTT.

The rearrangement joins TRBV11-2 to TRBJ2-7, with D perhaps TRBD2 (6 bases). Trimming took off 0 bases at V and 4 bases at J, with 7 bases between the two ends. From germline, CDR1 is SGHAT and CDR2 FQNNGV. CDR3 length equals 13 residues. CDR3 in amino acids: CASSLDRGYEQYV. DNA of the CDR3: TGTGCCAGCAGCTTAGATCGGGGGTACGAGCAGTACGTC.

The V call is TRBV30, the J call TRBJ1-2; TRBD1 might be the D (6 bases). This CDR3 region has 12 residues. Germline values: CDR1 GTSNPN, CDR2 SVGIG (reference sequence). The ends were cut back, 4 bases at V and 4 bases at J, with 10 bases in the middle. CDR3 nucleotide sequence: TGTGCCTGGACAGGGGCTGCCTATGGCTACACCTTC. Its translation is CAWTGAAYGYTF. Combining the CDR3 with reference TRBV30 and TRBJ1-2 gives the whole variable domain SQTIHQWPATLVQPVGSPLSLECTVEGTSNPNLYWYRQAAGRGLQLLFYSVGIGQISSEVPQNLSASRPQDRQFILSSKKLLLSDSGFYLCAWTGAAYGYTFGSGTRLTVV.

J is TRBJ2-1 and V is TRBV13, with D possibly matching TRBD2 (6 bases). The germline V gene encodes CDR1 PRHDT and CDR2 FYEKMQ (reference sequence). CDR3 size: 12 residues. Between the trimmed V and J ends, which lost 1 base and 15 bases, there was a span of 13 bases. This CDR3 reads CASSLEAGSGFF. CDR3 nucleotides: TGTGCCAGCAGCTTAGAGGCCGGGAGTGGGTTCTTC.

For the CDR3, the DNA is TGCGCCAGCAGCCGTGATGGACAGACCTACAATGAGCAGTTCTTC. It is translated as CASSRDGQTYNEQFF. The rearrangement joins TRBV5-1 to TRBJ2-1; D may be TRBD1 (6 bases). The CDR3 sequence is 15 residues long. Trimming removed 4 bases from V and 2 bases from J, with 13 bases in between. Germline V gene sequence: CDR1 SGHRS, CDR2 YFSETQ.

V gene TRBV20-1 combines with J gene TRBJ2-1; D ambiguous. CDR3 length: 10 amino acids. Per the germline V gene, CDR1 is DFQATT and CDR2 is SNEGSKA (reference sequence). Trimming took 3 bases from V and 9 from J, leaving 6 bases between them. Here the CDR3 reads CSARDSEQFF. The CDR3 nucleotides read TGCAGTGCTAGGGATAGTGAGCAGTTCTTC.

The chain couples TRBV29-1 to TRBJ1-1; D remains ambiguous. The CDR3 has 13 residues. Germline CDR1 SQVTM, CDR2 ANQGSEA. Deletions cut 7 bases from V and 3 bases from J, with 15 bases between. CDR3 bases: TGCAGCGCGAGAAGCCAGGTCGACACTGAAGCTTTCTTT. Translation: CSARSQVDTEAFF.

The rearrangement uses TRBV27 and TRBJ2-6, with D possibly called TRBD1 or TRBD2 (5 bases each). Trimming pared 7 bases from V and 2 bases from J, leaving 15 bases between. Germline-derived CDR1 and CDR2 are MNHEY and SMNVEV (reference sequence). This CDR3 comprises 16 residues. CDR3 bases: TGTGCCAGCACGGGGACGGCTGGGACTGGGGCCAACGTCCTGACTTTC. Translating it yields CASTGTAGTGANVLTF. Based on the CDR3 plus reference TRBV27 and TRBJ2-6, the full variable domain is EAQVTQNPRYLITVTGKKLTVTCSQNMNHEYMSWYRQDPGLGLRQIYYSMNVEVTDKGDVPEGYKVSRKEKRNFPLILESPSPNQTSLYFCASTGTAGTGANVLTFGAGSRLTVL.

V usage is TRBV28 and J usage is TRBJ1-5; D remains ambiguous. This CDR3 is 15 amino acids long. The germline gives CDR1 MDHEN, CDR2 SYDVKM. The V end was cut by 6 bases, the J end by 2 bases, with 14 bases between. The CDR3 is CASSWVGIGNQPQHF. The CDR3 DNA sequence: TGTGCCAGCAGCTGGGTGGGGATCGGCAATCAGCCCCAGCATTTT.

V usage is TRBV27 and J usage is TRBJ2-7, with TRBD1 matching over 10 bases. Germline loops: CDR1 MNHEY, CDR2 SMNVEV (reference sequence). J gave up 4 bases and V 4 bases, and 10 bases lay outside the gene matches. The CDR3 has 16 amino acids. In DNA form, the CDR3 reads TGTGCCAGCAGTTCAAGGGCGGGGACAGGGGCTTACGAGCAGTACTTC. Its protein product is CASSSRAGTGAYEQYF.

V is TRBV30 and J is TRBJ2-7; D is possibly TRBD1 (6 bases). There are 12 residues in the CDR3. V was clipped by 4 bases and J by 0 bases, with 7 bases between them. Germline values: CDR1 GTSNPN, CDR2 SVGIG (reference sequence). CDR3 sequence reads: CAWTQGSYEQYF. DNA of the CDR3: TGTGCCTGGACACAGGGCTCCTACGAGCAGTACTTC.

The V and J genes are TRBV11-3 and TRBJ1-3; no clear D gene. Trimming shortened V by 8 bases and J by 1 base, and 9 bases separated the two germline ends. The CDR3 is 13 residues long. Germline loops: CDR1 SGHNT, CDR2 YENEEA. In DNA form, the CDR3 reads TGTGCCAGCTCCCGTAATTCTGGAAACACCATATATTTT. Residues: CASSRNSGNTIYF. Complete variable domain (other parts from reference TRBV11-3 and TRBJ1-3): EAGVVQSPRYKIIEKKQPVAFWCNPISGHNTLYWYLQNLGQGPELLIRYENEEAVDDSQLPKDRFSAERLKGVDSTLKIQPAELGDSAVYLCASSRNSGNTIYFGEGSWLTVV.

This clone was detected once. The V gene is TRBV19, the J gene TRBJ1-2; 7 bases fit TRBD1. CDR3 size: 13 residues. V dropped 9 bases and J dropped 4; count of bases not matched to a gene: 8. Germline V gene data show CDR1 as LNHDA and CDR2 as SQIVND (reference sequence). CDR3 nucleotides: TGTGCCAGCTCTACTTCAGGGGGCTATGGCTACACCTTC. This codes for CASSTSGGYGYTF.